At least ten counts were recorded for the clone carrying this T cell receptor (beta chain). The antigen remains undetermined. These data come from a study of blood T cells in healthy people across ages. Overall study findings and caveats: Possibly confounding the expanded clonotype changes was the fact that donor CMV status was unknown. Older age went with lower TCR beta diversity per million T cells, in a roughly linear way. A strong correlation between TCR beta diversity and naive T cell percentage was seen.

For the second PCR, which ran for roughly 7 to 11 cycles, a sample-barcoded 5' primer and a J-beta primer mix were used. MiXCR, applied by TCRdb to the 5' RACE reads, yields one record per CDR3 protein. This sample has more than 800,000 distinct CDR3 sequences, with about 28% found just once. The CDR3 has 15 amino acids. J gave up 8 bases and V 0 bases, and 11 bases lay outside the gene matches. Germline lookup yields CDR1 DFQATT and CDR2 SNEGSKA (reference sequence). The TCR was taken from a woman older than 75 in good health. This rearrangement joins TRBV20-1 to TRBJ1-2; 8 nucleotides agree with TRBD1. The source material was blood. DNA for the CDR3: TGCAGTGCTAGAGACACCTACAGGGGGATAGCAGGCTACACCTTC. The encoded protein is CSARDTYRGIAGYTF.